This note documents a single TCR beta chain sequence. Its cognate antigen is unknown. The data were taken from a study of shared clonotypes between healthy human individuals. Trimming removed 6 bases at V and 0 bases at J, with 13 bases between. Germline values: CDR1 SGHKS, CDR2 YYEKEE (reference sequence). The CDR3 contains 14 residues. The study's findings and limits: Clonotype sharing levels among donors were expected to vary with sequencing depth. The represented genetic and exposure-history diversity was limited by the small number of donors.

Per the study methods: Because ImmunoSEQ provided only junction sequences with no quality scores, the filtering differed. Libraries were prepared by immunoSEQ multiplex PCR; TCRdb keeps only in-frame clonotypes and omits some of them. V and J calls and clone size are as listed in that table; D and trimming were resolved from the DNA. Of around 1.4 million clones in the sample, approximately 98.5% were seen once. The specimen sequenced was naive CD4+ T cells sorted from blood. As to subset: CD45RA+ positively selected. The V and J genes are TRBV5-5 and TRBJ2-7; a possible D gene is TRBD2 (6 bases). This sequence was found in a young man in good health. The CDR3 sequence: CASKLLAPSYEQYF. As DNA, the CDR3 is TGTGCCAGCAAATTACTAGCCCCCTCCTACGAGCAGTACTTC.